The entry below describes one T cell receptor (beta chain). The CDR3 covers 13 residues. Germline CDR1 and CDR2: MNHEY and SMNVEV (reference sequence). Between the trimmed V and J ends, which lost 5 bases and 0 bases, there was a span of 7 bases. This sample is drawn from a study of memory CD4+ T cells and cytomegalovirus serostatus. Single viable CD3+CD4+CD8-CD45RO+ cells were sorted as the memory CD4+ T cells. Using immunoSEQ multiplex PCR, the repertoire was profiled, and TCRdb retains in-frame clones only, with some absent. The sample records almost 45,000 clones, approximately 81% being singletons.

Sequences were obtained from memory CD4+ T cells from blood. The rearrangement links TRBV27 to TRBJ1-1, with D hard to call. The origin of this receptor is an adult in good health and CMV-seronegative. The CDR3 region has the DNA TGTGCCAGCAGTGTCGAAATGAACACTGAAGCTTTCTTT. Residues: CASSVEMNTEAFF.